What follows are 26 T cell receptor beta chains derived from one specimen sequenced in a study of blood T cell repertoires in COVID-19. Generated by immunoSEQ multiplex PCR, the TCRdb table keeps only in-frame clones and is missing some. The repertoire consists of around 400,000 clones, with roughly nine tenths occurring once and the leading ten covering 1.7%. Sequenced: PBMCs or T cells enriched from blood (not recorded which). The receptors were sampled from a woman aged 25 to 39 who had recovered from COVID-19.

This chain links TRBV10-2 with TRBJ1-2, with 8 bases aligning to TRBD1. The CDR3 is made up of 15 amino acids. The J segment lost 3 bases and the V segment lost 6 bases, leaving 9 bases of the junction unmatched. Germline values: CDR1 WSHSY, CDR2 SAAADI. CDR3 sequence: CASRNDPGQDYGYTF. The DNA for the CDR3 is TGCGCCAGCAGGAATGATCCGGGACAGGACTATGGCTACACCTTC.

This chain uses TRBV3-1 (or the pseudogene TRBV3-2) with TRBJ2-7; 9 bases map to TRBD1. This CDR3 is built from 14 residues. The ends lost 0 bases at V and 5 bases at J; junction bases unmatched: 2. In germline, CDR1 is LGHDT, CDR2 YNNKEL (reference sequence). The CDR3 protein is CASSQEGQGHEQYF. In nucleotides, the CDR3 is TGTGCCAGCAGCCAAGAGGGACAGGGCCACGAGCAGTACTTC.

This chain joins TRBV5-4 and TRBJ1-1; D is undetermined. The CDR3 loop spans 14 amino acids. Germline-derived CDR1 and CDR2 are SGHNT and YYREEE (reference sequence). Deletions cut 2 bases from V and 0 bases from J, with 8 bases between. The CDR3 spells CASSLGEVNTEAFF. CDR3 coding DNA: TGTGCCAGCAGCTTAGGCGAGGTGAACACTGAAGCTTTCTTT.

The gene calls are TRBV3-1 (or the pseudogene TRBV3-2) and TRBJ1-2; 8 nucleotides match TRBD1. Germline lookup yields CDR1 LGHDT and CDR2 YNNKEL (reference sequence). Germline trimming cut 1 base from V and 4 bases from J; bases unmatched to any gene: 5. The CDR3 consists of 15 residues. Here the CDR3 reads CASSQVRDRSYGYTF. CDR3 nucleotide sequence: TGTGCCAGCAGCCAAGTCCGGGACAGGAGCTATGGCTACACCTTC.

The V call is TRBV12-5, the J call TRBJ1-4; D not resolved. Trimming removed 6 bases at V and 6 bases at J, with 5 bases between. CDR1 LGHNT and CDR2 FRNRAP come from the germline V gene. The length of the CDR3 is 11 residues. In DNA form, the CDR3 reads TGTGCTAGTGGGACTCATGAAAAACTGTTTTTT. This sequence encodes CASGTHEKLFF. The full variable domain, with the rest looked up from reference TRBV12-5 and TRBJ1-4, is DARVTQTPRHKVTEMGQEVTMRCQPILGHNTVFWYRQTMMQGLELLAYFRNRAPLDDSGMPKDRFSAEMPDATLATLKIQPSEPRDSAVYFCASGTHEKLFFGSGTQLSVL.

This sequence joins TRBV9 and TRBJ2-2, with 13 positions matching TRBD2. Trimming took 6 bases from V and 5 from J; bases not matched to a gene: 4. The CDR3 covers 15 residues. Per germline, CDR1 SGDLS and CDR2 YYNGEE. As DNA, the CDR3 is TGTGCCAGCAATCTGGGACTAGCGGGGACCGGGGAGCTGTTTTTT. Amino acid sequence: CASNLGLAGTGELFF.

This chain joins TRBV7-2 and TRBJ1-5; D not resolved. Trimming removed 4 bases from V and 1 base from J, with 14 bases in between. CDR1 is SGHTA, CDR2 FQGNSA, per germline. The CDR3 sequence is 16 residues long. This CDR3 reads CASSSPTERSNQPQHF. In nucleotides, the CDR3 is TGTGCCAGCAGCTCCCCGACCGAGCGGAGCAATCAGCCCCAGCATTTT.

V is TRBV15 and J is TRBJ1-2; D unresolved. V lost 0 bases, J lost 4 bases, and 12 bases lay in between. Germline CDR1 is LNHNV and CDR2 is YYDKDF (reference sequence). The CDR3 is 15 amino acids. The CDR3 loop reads CATSRDNLEPYGYTF. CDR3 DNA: TGTGCCACCAGCAGAGATAACCTAGAACCCTATGGCTACACCTTC. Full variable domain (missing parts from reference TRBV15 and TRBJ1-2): DAMVIQNPRYQVTQFGKPVTLSCSQTLNHNVMYWYQQKSSQAPKLLFHYYDKDFNNEADTPDNFQSRRPNTSFCFLDIRSPGLGDTAMYLCATSRDNLEPYGYTFGSGTRLTVV.

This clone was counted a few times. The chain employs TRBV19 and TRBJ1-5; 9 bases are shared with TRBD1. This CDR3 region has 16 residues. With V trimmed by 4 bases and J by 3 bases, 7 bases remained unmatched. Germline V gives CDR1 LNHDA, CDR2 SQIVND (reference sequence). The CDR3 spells CASSTRQGEINQPQHF. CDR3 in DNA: TGTGCCAGTAGTACCAGACAGGGGGAGATCAATCAGCCCCAGCATTTT.

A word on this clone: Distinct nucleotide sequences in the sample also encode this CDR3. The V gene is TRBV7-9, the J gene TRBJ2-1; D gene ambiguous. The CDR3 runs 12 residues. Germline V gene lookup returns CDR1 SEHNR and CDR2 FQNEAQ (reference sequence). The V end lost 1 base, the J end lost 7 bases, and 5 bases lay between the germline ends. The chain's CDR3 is CASSLGRNEQFF. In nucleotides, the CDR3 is TGTGCCAGCAGCTTAGGCAGAAATGAGCAGTTCTTC. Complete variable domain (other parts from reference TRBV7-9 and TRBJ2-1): DTGVSQNPRHKITKRGQNVTFRCDPISEHNRLYWYRQTLGQGPEFLTYFQNEAQLEKSRLLSDRFSAERPKGSFSTLEIQRTEQGDSAMYLCASSLGRNEQFFGPGTRLTVL.

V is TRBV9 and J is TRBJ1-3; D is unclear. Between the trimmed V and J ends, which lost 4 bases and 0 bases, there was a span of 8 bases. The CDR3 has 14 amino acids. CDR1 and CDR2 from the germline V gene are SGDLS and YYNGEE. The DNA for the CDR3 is TGTGCCAGCAGCCCGAGCTTCTCTGGAAACACCATATATTTT. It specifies CASSPSFSGNTIYF.

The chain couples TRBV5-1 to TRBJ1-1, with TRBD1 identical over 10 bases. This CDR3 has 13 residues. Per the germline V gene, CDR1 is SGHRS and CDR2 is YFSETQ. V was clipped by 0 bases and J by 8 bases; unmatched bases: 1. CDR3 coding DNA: TGCGCCAGCAGCTTGGTGGGACAGGGGGAAGCTTTCTTT. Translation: CASSLVGQGEAFF. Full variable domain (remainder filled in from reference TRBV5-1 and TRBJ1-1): KAGVTQTPRYLIKTRGQQVTLSCSPISGHRSVSWYQQTPGQGLQFLFEYFSETQRNKGNFPGRFSGRQFSNSRSEMNVSTLELGDSALYLCASSLVGQGEAFFGQGTRLTVV.

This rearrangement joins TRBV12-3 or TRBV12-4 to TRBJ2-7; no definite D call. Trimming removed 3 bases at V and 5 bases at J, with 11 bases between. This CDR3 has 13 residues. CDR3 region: CASSLFLVNEQYF. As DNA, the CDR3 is TGTGCCAGCAGTTTGTTCTTAGTGAACGAGCAGTACTTC.

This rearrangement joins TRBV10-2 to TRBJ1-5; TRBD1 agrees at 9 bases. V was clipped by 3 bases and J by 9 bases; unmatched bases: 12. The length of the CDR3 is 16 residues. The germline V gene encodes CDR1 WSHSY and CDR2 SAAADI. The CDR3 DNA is TGCGCCAGCAGTGATCCACTAACAGGGGGCTTTCCGCCCCAGCATTTT. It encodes CASSDPLTGGFPPQHF.

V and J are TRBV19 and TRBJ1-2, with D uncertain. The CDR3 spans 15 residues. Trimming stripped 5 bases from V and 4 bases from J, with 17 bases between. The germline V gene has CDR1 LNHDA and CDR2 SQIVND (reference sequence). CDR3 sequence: CASSQTGGGVYGYTF. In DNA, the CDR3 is TGTGCCAGTAGTCAGACCGGAGGTGGTGTCTATGGCTACACCTTC.

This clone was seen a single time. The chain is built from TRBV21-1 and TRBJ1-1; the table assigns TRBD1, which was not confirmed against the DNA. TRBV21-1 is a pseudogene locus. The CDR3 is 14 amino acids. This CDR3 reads CASSFMALYTEAFF. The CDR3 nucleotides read TGTGCCAGCAGTTTCATGGCTCTCTACACTGAAGCTTTCTTT.

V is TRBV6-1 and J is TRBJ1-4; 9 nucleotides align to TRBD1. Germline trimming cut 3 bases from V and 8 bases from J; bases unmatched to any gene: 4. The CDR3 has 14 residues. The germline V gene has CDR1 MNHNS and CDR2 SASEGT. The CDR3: CASSEGQGREKLFF. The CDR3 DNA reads TGTGCCAGCAGTGAGGGACAGGGCCGGGAAAAACTGTTTTTT.

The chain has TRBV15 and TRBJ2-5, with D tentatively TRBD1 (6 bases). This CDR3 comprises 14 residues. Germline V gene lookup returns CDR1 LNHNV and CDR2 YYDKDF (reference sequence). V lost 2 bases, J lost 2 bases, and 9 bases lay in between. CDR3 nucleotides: TGTGCCACCAGCAGACCAGGGGCTCAAGAGACCCAGTACTTC. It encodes CATSRPGAQETQYF.

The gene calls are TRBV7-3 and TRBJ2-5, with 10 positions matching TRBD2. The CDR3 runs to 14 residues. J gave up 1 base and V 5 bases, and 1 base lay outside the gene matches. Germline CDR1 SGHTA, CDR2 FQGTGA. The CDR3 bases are TGTGCCAGCAGCCCTAGCGGGGGCCAAGAGACCCAGTACTTC. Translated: CASSPSGGQETQYF. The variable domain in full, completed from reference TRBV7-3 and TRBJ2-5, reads GAGVSQTPSNKVTEKGKYVELRCDPISGHTALYWYRQSLGQGPEFLIYFQGTGAADDSGLPNDRFFAVRPEGSVSTLKIQRTERGDSAVYLCASSPSGGQETQYFGPGTRLLVL.

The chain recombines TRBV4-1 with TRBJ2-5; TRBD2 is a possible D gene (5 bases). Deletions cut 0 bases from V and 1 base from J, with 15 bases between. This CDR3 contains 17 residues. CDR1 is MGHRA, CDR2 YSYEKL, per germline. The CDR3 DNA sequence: TGCGCCAGCAGCCAAGAAGAAGAGGCACTAGGCCAAGAGACCCAGTACTTC. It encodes CASSQEEEALGQETQYF.

The CDR3 region is CAWSEGTRGRYEQYF. CDR3 nucleotides: TGTGCCTGGAGCGAGGGGACTAGGGGAAGGTACGAGCAGTACTTC. The chain recombines TRBV30 with TRBJ2-7; 8 bases map to TRBD2. The germline gives CDR1 GTSNPN, CDR2 SVGIG (reference sequence). The CDR3 loop spans 15 amino acids. The V gene end was trimmed by 3 bases and the J gene end by 4 bases; junction bases not matched to a gene: 11.

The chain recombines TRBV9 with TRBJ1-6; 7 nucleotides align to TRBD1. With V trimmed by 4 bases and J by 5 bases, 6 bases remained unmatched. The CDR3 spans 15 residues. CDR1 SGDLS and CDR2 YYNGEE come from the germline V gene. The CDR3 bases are TGTGCCAGCAGCCCACCGGGACAGAATAATTCACCCCTCCACTTT. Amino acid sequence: CASSPPGQNNSPLHF.

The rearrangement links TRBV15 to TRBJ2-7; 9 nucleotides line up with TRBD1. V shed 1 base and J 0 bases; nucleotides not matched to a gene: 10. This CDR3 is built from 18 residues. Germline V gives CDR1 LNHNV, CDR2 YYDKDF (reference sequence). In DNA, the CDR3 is TGTGCCACCAGCAGAGGTCGATTACAGGGGGCTCGCTCCTACGAGCAGTACTTC. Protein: CATSRGRLQGARSYEQYF.

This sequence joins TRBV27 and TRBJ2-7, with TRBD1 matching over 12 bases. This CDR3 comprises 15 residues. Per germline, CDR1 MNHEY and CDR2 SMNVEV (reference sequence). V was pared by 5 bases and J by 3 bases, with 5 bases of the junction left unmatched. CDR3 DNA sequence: TGTGCCAGCAGTAGAGGGACAGGGGGCATCTACGAGCAGTACTTC. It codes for CASSRGTGGIYEQYF.

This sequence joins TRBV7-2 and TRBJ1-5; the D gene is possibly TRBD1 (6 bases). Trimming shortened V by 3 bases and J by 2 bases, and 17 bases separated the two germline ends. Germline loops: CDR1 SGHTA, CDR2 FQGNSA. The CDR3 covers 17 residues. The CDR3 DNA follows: TGTGCCAGCAGCTTTATGTCCGGCAGGGGTGGCAATCAGCCCCAGCATTTT. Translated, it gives CASSFMSGRGGNQPQHF. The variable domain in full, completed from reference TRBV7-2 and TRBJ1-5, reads GAGVSQSPSNKVTEKGKDVELRCDPISGHTALYWYRQSLGQGLEFLIYFQGNSAPDKSGLPSDRFSAERTGGSVSTLTIQRTQQEDSAVYLCASSFMSGRGGNQPQHFGDGTRLSIL.

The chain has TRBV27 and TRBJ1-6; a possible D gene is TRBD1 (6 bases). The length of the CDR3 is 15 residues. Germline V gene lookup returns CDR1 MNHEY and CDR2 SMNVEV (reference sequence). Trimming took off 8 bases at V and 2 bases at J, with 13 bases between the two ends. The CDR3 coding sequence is TGTGCCAGCCGCCTCGGGGACACCTATAATTCACCCCTCCACTTT. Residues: CASRLGDTYNSPLHF.